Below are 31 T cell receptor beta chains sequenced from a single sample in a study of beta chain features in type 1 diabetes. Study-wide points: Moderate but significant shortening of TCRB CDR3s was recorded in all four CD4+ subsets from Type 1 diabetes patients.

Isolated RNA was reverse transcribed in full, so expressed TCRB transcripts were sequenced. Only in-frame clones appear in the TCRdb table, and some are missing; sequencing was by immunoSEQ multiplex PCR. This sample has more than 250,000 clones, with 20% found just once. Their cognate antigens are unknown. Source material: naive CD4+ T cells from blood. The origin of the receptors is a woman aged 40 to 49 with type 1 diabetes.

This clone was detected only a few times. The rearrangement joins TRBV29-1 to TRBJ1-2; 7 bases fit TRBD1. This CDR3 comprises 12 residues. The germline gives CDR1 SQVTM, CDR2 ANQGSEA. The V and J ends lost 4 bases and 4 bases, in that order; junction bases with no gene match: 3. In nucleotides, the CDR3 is TGCAGCGTTGCCGGGACAGTCTATGGCTACACCTTC. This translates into CSVAGTVYGYTF.

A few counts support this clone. The CDR3 region has the DNA TGTGCCAGCAGCTTCAGACAGCTCCAAGAGACCCAGTACTTC. This encodes CASSFRQLQETQYF. V and J are TRBV7-9 and TRBJ2-5; perhaps TRBD1 as D (5 bases). The germline V gene has CDR1 SEHNR and CDR2 FQNEAQ (reference sequence). This CDR3 has 14 amino acids. V dropped 3 bases and J dropped 1 base, with 9 bases sitting between them.

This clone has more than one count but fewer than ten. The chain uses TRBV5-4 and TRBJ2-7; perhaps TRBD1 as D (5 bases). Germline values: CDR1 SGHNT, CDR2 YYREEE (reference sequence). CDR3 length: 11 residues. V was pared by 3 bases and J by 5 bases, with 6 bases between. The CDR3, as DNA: TGTGCCAGCAGCTCCAGGGACGAGCAGTACTTC. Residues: CASSSRDEQYF.

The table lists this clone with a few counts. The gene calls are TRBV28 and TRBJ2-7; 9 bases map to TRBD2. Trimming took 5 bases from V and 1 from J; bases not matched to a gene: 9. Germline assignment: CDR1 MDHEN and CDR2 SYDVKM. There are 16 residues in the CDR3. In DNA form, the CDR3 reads TGTGCCAGCAGTCCACCGGGACTAGCCTCTTCCTACGAGCAGTACTTC. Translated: CASSPPGLASSYEQYF.

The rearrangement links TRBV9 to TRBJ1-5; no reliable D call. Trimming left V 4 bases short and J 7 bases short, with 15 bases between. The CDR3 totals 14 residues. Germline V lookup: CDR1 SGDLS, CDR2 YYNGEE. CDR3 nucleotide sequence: TGTGCCAGCAGCCCAGAGGGCCGAGTGCAGCCCCAGCATTTT. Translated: CASSPEGRVQPQHF.

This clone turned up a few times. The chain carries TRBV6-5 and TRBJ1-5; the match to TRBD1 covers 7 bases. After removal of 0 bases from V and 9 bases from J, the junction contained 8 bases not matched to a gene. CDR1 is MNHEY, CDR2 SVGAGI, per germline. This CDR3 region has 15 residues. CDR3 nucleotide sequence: TGTGCCAGCAGTTACTCAAGGGACAGCGGTCGGCCCCAGCATTTT. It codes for CASSYSRDSGRPQHF.

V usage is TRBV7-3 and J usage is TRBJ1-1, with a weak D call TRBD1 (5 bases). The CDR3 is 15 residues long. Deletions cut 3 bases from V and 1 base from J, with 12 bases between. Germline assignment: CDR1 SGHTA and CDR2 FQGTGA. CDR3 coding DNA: TGTGCCAGCAGCTTGGGGCCCCTCGGGAACACTGAAGCTTTCTTT. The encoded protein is CASSLGPLGNTEAFF.

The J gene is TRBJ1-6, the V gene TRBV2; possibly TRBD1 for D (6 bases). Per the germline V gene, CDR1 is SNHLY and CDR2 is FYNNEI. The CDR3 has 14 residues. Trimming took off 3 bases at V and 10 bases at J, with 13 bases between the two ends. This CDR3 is CASSETRGQSPLHF. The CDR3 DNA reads TGTGCCAGCAGTGAGACCAGGGGTCAATCACCCCTCCACTTT.

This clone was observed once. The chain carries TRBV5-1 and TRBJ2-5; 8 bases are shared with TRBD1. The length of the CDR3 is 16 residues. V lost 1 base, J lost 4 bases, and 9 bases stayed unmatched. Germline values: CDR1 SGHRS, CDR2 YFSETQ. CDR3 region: CASSLSSGGRGETQYF. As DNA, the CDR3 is TGCGCCAGCAGCTTGAGTTCAGGGGGCCGGGGAGAGACCCAGTACTTC.

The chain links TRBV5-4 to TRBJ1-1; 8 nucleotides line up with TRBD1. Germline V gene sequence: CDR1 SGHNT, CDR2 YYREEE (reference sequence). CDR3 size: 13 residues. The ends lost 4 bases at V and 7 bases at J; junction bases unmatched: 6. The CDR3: CASSKTQGGEAFF. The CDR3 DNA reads TGTGCCAGCAGCAAAACACAGGGGGGTGAAGCTTTCTTT.

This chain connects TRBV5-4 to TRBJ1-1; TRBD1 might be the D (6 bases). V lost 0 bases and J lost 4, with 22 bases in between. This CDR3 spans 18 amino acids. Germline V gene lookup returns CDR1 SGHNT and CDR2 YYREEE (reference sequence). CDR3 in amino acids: CASSLAPGDQGIGTEAFF. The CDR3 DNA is TGTGCCAGCAGCTTGGCCCCCGGGGACCAGGGGATAGGCACTGAAGCTTTCTTT.

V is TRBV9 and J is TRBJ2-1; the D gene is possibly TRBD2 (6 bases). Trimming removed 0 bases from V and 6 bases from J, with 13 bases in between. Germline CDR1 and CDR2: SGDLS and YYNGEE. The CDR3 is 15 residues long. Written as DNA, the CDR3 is TGTGCCAGCAGCGTAGTAGGTGGGACTCTCAATGAGCAGTTCTTC. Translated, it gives CASSVVGGTLNEQFF.

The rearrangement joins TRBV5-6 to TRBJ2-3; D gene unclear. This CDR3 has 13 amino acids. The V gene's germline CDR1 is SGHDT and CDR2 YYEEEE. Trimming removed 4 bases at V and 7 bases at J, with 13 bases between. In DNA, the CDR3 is TGTGCCAGCAGCCCGAGTAGTGTAAATACGCAGTATTTT. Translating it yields CASSPSSVNTQYF.

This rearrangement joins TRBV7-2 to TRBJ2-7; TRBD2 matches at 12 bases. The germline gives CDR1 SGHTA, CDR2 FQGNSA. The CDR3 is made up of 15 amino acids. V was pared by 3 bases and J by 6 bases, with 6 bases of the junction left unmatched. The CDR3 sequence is CASSFFGLAGSEQYF. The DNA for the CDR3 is TGTGCCAGCAGCTTTTTTGGACTAGCGGGAAGCGAGCAGTACTTC.

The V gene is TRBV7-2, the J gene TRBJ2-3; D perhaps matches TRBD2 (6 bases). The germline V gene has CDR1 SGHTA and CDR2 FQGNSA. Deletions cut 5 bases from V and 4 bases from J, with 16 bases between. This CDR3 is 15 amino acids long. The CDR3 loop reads CASSPGTAQPDTQYF. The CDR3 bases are TGTGCCAGCAGCCCGGGGACTGCCCAACCAGATACGCAGTATTTT.

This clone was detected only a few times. CDR3 amino acids: CASEPPPGFRGEQFF. Here the CDR3 DNA reads TGTGCCTCCGAACCCCCACCCGGGTTTCGAGGGGAGCAGTTCTTC. The chain employs TRBV30 and TRBJ2-1; maybe TRBD2 (5 bases). The V end was cut by 7 bases, the J end by 10 bases, with 26 bases between. Germline-derived CDR1 and CDR2 are GTSNPN and SVGIG (reference sequence). The CDR3 has 15 amino acids.

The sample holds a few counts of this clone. The CDR3 spells CASTPAGSGSYEQYF. The CDR3, as DNA: TGTGCCAGCACCCCGGCGGGCAGTGGGTCCTACGAGCAGTACTTC. This chain uses TRBV7-2 with TRBJ2-7, with D perhaps matching TRBD2 (5 bases). V lost 7 bases, J lost 1 base, and 17 bases lay in between. Per germline, CDR1 SGHTA and CDR2 FQGNSA. The CDR3 totals 15 residues.

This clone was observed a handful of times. CDR3 sequence: CASSLAGGPEQYF. CDR3 sequence (DNA): TGTGCCAGCAGTCTAGCGGGAGGGCCAGAGCAGTACTTC. The V and J genes are TRBV6-5 and TRBJ2-7; 12 bases agree with TRBD2. CDR1 MNHEY and CDR2 SVGAGI come from the germline V gene. The CDR3 runs 13 residues. J lost 7 bases, V lost 5 bases, and 3 bases had no gene match.

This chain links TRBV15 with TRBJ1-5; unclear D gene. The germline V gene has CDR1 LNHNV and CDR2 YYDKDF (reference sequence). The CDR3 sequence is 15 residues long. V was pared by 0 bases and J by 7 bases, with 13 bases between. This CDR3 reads CATSRDRGSGQPQHF. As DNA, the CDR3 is TGTGCCACCAGCAGAGATCGAGGGTCAGGCCAGCCCCAGCATTTT.

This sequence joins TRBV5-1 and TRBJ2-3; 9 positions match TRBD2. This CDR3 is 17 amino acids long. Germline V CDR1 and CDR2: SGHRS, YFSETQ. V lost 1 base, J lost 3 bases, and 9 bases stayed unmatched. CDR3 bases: TGCGCCAGCAGCTTGAATCCGGCTAGCGGGGTTACAGATACGCAGTATTTT. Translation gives CASSLNPASGVTDTQYF.

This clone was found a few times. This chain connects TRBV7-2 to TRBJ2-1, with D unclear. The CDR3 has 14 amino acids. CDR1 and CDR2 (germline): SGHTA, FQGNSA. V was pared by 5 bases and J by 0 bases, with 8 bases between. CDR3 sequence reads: CASSVSFSYNEQFF. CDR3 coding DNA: TGTGCCAGCAGCGTTAGTTTCTCCTACAATGAGCAGTTCTTC. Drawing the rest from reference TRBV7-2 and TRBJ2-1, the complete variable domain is GAGVSQSPSNKVTEKGKDVELRCDPISGHTALYWYRQSLGQGLEFLIYFQGNSAPDKSGLPSDRFSAERTGGSVSTLTIQRTQQEDSAVYLCASSVSFSYNEQFFGPGTRLTVL.

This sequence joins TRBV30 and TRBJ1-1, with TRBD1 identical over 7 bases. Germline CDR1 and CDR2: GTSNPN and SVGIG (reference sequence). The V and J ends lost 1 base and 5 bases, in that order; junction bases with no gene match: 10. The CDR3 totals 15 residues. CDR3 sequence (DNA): TGTGCCTGGAGTGCTACGACAGGGTTTTGGACTGAAGCTTTCTTT. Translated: CAWSATTGFWTEAFF.

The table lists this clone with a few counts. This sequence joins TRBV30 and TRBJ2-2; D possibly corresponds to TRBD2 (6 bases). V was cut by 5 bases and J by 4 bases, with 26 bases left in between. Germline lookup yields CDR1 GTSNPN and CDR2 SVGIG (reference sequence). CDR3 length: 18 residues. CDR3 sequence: CAWQASIGRERGTGELFF. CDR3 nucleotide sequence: TGTGCCTGGCAAGCATCGATAGGTCGGGAGAGAGGCACCGGGGAGCTGTTTTTT.

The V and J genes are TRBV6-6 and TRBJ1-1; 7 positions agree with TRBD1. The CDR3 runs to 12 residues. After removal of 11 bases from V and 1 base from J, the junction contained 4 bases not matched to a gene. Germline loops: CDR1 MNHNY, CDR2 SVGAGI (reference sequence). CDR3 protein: CASEGANTEAFF. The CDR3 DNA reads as TGTGCCTCCGAGGGGGCGAACACTGAAGCTTTCTTT.

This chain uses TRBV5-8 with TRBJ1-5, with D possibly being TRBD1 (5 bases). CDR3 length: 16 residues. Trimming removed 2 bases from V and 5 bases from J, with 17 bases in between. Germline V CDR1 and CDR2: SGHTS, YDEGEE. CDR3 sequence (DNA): TGTGCCAGCAGCTTCAAGGGCCCAAGGGGTCATCAGCCCCAGCATTTT. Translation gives CASSFKGPRGHQPQHF.

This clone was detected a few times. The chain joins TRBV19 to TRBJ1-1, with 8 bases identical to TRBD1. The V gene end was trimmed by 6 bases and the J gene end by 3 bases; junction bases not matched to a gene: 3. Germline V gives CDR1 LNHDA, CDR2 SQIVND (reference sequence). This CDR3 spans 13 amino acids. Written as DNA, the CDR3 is TGTGCCAGTAGGTTACAGGGGGACACTGAAGCTTTCTTT. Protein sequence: CASRLQGDTEAFF.

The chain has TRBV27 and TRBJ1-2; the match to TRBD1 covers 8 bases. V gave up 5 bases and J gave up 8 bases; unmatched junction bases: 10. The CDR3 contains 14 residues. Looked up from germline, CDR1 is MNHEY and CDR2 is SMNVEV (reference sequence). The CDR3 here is CASSPWTGLGGYTF. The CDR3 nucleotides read TGTGCCAGCAGTCCTTGGACAGGGCTTGGGGGCTACACCTTC.

The CDR3 reads CSVGRTDYGYTF. The CDR3 DNA sequence: TGCAGCGTTGGCAGGACAGACTATGGCTACACCTTC. The J gene is TRBJ1-2, the V gene TRBV29-1, with D possibly TRBD1 on 6 matching bases. The V and J ends lost 4 bases and 3 bases respectively, with 9 bases between them. This CDR3 is built from 12 residues. Germline V lookup: CDR1 SQVTM, CDR2 ANQGSEA.

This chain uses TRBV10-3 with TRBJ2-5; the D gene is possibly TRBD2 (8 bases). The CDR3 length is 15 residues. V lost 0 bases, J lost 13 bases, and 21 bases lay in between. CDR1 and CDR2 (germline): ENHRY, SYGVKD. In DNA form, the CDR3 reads TGTGCCATCAGTGAGTCGACAGGGTCCGGGACTAGGTCGTACTTC. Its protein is CAISESTGSGTRSYF.

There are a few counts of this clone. The CDR3 region is CASSQDQITQYF. CDR3 DNA sequence: TGCGCCAGCAGCCAAGATCAGATCACGCAGTATTTT. V and J are TRBV4-3 and TRBJ2-3; no clear D gene. This CDR3 spans 12 amino acids. Germline lookup yields CDR1 LGHNA and CDR2 YSLEER. V was pared by 0 bases and J by 9 bases, with 7 bases between.

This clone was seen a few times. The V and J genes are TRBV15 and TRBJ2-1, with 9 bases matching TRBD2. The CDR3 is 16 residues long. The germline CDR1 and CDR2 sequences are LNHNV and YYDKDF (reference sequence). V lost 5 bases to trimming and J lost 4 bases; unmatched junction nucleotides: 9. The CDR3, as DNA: TGTGCCACCAGCTCAAGTAGCGGGAGCGGGTACAATGAGCAGTTCTTC. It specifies CATSSSSGSGYNEQFF.